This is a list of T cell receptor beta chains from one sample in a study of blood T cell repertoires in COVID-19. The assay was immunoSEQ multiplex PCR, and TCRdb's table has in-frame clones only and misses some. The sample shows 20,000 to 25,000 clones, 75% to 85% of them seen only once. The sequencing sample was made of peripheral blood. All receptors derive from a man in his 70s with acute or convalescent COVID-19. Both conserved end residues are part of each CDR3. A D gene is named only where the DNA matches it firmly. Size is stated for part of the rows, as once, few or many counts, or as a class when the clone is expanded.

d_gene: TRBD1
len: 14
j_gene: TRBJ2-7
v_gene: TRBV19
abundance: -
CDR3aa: CASSEGQGYYEQYF
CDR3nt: TGTGCCAGTAGTGAGGGACAGGGTTACTACGAGCAGTACTTC

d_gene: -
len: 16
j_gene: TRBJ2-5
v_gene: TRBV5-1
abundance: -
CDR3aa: CASSLGRRAEGETQYF
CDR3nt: TGCGCCAGCAGCCTGGGTAGGAGGGCCGAGGGGGAGACCCAGTACTTC

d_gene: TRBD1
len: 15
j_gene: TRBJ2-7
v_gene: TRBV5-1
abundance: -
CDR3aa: CASSLGGTAAYEQYF
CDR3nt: TGCGCCAGCAGCTTGGGAGGGACAGCGGCCTACGAGCAGTACTTC

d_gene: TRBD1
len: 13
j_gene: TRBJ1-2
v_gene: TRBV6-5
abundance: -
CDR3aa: CASSRGTGGGYTF
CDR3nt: TGTGCCAGCAGTCGCGGGACAGGGGGAGGCTACACCTTC

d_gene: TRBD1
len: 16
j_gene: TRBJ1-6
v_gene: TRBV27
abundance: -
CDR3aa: CASRARGRGLNSPLHF
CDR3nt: TGTGCCAGCAGAGCCCGCGGCAGGGGGCTGAATTCACCCCTTCACTTT

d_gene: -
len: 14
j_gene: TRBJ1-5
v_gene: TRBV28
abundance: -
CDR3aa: CASRYGQINQPQHF
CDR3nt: TGTGCCAGCAGGTATGGACAAATCAATCAGCCCCAGCATTTT

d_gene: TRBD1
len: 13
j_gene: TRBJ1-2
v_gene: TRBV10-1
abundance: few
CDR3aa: CASSEAGGYGYTF
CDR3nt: TGCGCCAGCAGTGAGGCAGGGGGCTATGGCTACACCTTC

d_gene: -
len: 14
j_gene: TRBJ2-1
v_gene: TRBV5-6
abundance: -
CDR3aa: CASSLLRSYNEQFF
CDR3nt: TGTGCCAGCAGCTTGCTCCGCAGCTACAATGAGCAGTTCTTC

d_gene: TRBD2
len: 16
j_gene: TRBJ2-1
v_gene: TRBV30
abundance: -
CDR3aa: CAWSALPSGRAEEQFF
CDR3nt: TGTGCCTGGAGCGCTCTTCCTAGCGGGAGGGCCGAGGAGCAGTTCTTC

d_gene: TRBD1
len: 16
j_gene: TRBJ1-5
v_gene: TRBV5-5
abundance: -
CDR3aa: CASSEQGTRGNQPQHF
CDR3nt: TGTGCCAGCAGCGAACAGGGGACTAGGGGCAATCAGCCCCAGCATTTT

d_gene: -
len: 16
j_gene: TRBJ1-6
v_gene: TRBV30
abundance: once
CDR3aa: CAWRSPGGAGDSPLHF
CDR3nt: TGTGCCTGGAGAAGCCCCGGGGGGGCCGGGGATTCACCCCTCCACTTT

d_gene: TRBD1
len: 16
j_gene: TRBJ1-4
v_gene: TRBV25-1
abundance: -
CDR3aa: CASSESQGEPNEKLFF
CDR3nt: TGTGCCAGCAGTGAATCCCAGGGGGAGCCTAATGAAAAACTGTTTTTT

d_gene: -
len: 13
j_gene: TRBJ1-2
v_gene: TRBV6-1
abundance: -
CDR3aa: CASSEVGNYGYTF
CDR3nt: TGTGCCAGCAGTGAAGTCGGGAACTATGGCTACACCTTC

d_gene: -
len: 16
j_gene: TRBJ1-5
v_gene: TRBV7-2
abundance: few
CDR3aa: CASSLSAGWSNQPQHF
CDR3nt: TGTGCCAGCAGCTTAAGTGCGGGTTGGAGCAATCAGCCCCAGCATTTT

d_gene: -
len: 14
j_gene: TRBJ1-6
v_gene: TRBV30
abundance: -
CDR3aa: CAWSLGADNSPLHF
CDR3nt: TGTGCCTGGAGTTTGGGGGCGGATAATTCACCCCTCCACTTT

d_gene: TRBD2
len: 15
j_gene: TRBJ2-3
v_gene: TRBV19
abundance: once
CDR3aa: CASSISSGSTDTQYF
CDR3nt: TGTGCCAGTAGTATATCTAGCGGTAGCACAGATACGCAGTATTTT

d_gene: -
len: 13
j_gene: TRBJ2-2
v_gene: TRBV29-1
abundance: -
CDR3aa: CSAGFTGTGELFF
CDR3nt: TGCAGCGCTGGATTTACGGGCACCGGGGAGCTGTTTTTT

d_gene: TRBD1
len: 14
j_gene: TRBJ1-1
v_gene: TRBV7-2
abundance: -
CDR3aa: CASSLHRGNTEAFF
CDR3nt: TGTGCCAGCAGCTTACACAGGGGAAACACTGAAGCTTTCTTT

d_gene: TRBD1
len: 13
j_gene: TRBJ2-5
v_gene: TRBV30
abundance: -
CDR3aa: CAWSTGTGETQYF
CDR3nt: TGTGCCTGGAGTACCGGGACAGGGGAGACCCAGTACTTC

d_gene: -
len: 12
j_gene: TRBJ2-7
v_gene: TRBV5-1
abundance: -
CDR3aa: CASSQDSYEQYF
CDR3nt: TGCGCCAGCAGCCAGGACAGCTACGAGCAGTACTTC

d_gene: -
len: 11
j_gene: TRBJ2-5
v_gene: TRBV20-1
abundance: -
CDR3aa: CSAGMEGTQYF
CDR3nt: TGCAGTGCTGGGATGGAGGGGACCCAGTACTTC

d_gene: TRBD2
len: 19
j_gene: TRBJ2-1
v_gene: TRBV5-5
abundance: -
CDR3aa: CASSWAVPLAGYSYNEQFF
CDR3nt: TGTGCCAGCAGCTGGGCTGTACCCCTAGCGGGGTACTCCTACAATGAGCAGTTCTTC

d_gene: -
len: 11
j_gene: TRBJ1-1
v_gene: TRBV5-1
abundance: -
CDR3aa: CASIGGRAAFF
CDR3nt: TGCGCCAGCATCGGCGGCAGGGCAGCTTTCTTT

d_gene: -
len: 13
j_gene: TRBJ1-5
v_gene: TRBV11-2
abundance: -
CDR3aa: CASSLSPSGSQHF
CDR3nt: TGTGCCAGCAGCCTCAGCCCCTCGGGGTCCCAGCATTTT

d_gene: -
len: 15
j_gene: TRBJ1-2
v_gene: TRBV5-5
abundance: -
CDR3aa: CASSLEPPSNYGYTF
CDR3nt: TGTGCCAGCAGCTTGGAGCCCCCATCTAACTATGGCTACACCTTC

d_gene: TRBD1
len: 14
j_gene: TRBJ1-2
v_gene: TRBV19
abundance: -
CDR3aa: CASSIARDSYGYTF
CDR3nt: TGTGCCAGTAGTATAGCCCGGGACAGCTATGGCTACACCTTC

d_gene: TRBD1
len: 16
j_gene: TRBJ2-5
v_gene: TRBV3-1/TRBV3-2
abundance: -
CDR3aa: CASSQHGQGFVETQYF
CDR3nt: TGTGCCAGCAGCCAACATGGACAGGGTTTTGTAGAGACCCAGTACTTC

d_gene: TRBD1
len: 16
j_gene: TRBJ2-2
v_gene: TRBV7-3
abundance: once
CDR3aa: CASSSRQGIDTGELFF
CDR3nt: TGTGCCAGCAGCTCCCGACAGGGAATTGACACCGGGGAGCTGTTTTTT

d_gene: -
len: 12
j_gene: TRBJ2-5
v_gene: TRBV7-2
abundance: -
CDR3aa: CASSRRAETQYF
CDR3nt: TGTGCCAGCAGCAGGAGGGCAGAGACCCAGTACTTC

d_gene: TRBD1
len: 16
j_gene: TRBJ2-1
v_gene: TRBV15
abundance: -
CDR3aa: CATSRDKAGGWNEQFF
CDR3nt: TGTGCCACCAGCAGAGATAAGGCAGGGGGCTGGAATGAGCAGTTCTTC

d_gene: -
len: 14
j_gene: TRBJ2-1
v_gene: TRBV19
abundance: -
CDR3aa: CASRGRATYNEQFF
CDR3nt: TGTGCCAGCCGCGGGCGGGCAACCTACAATGAGCAGTTCTTC

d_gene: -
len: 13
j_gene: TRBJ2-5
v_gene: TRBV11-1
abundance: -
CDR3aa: CASSRGYQETQYF
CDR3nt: TGTGCCAGCAGCCGGGGTTATCAAGAGACCCAGTACTTC

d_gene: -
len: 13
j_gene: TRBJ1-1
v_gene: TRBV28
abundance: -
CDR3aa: CASSYQGMPEAFF
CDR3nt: TGTGCCAGCAGTTACCAGGGAATGCCGGAAGCTTTCTTT

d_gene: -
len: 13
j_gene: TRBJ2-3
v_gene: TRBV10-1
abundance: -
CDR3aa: CASSEQAVDTQYF
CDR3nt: TGCGCCAGCAGTGAACAGGCAGTAGATACGCAGTATTTT

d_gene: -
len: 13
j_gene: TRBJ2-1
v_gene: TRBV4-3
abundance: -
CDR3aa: CASSQVPSREQFF
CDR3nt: TGCGCCAGCAGCCAAGTGCCATCGCGGGAGCAGTTCTTC

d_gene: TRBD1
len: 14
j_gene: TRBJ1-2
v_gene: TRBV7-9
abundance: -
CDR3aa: CASSPSGQLYGYTF
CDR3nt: TGTGCCAGCAGCCCTTCGGGACAGCTTTATGGCTACACCTTC

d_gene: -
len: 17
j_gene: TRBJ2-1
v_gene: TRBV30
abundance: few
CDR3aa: CAWRAPFRLQQYNEQFF
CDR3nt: TGTGCCTGGAGGGCCCCTTTTAGACTACAACAATACAATGAGCAGTTCTTC

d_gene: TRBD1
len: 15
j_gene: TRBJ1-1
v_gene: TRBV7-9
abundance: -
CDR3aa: CASSLLGTGTDEAFF
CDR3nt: TGTGCCAGCAGCTTGCTCGGGACAGGGACAGATGAAGCTTTCTTT

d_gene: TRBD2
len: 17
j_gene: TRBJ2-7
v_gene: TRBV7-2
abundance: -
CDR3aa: CASSPILTSVQPYEQYF
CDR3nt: TGTGCCAGCAGCCCTATACTGACTAGCGTGCAGCCCTACGAGCAGTACTTC

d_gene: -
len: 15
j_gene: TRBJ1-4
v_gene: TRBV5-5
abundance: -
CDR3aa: CASSPRQIGNEKLFF
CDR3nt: TGTGCCAGCAGCCCCAGACAGATCGGTAATGAAAAACTGTTTTTT

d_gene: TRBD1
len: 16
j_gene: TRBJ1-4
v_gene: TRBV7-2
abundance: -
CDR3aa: CASSLRGTGGNEKLFF
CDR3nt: TGTGCCAGCAGCCTACGAGGGACAGGGGGTAATGAAAAACTGTTTTTT

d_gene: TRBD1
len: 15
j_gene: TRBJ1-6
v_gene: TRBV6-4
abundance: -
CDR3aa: CASSDSGTANSPLHF
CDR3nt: TGTGCCAGCAGTGACTCCGGGACAGCAAATTCACCCCTCCACTTT